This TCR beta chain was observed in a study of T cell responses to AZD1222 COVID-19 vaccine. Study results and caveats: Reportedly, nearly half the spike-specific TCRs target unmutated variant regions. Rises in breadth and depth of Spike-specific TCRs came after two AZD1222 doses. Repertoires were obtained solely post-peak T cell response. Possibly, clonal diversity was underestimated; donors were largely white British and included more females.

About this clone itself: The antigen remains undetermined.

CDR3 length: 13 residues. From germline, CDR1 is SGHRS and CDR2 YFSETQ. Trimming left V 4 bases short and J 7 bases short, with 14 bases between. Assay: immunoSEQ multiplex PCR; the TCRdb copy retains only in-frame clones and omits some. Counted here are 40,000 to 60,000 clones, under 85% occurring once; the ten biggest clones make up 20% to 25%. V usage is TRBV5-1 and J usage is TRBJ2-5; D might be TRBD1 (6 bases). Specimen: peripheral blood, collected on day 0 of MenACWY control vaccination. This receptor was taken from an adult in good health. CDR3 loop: CASSPQGDGTQYF. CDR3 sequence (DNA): TGCGCCAGCAGCCCACAGGGTGACGGGACCCAGTACTTC.